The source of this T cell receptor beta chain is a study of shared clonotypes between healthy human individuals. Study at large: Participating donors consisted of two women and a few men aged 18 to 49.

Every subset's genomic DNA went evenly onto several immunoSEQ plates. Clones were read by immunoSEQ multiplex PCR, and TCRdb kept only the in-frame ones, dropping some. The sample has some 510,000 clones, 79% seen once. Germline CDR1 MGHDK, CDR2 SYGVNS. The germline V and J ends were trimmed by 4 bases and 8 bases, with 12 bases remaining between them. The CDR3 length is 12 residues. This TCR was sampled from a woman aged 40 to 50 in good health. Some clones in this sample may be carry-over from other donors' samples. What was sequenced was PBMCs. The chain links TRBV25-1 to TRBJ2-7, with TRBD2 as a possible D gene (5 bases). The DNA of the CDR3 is TGTGCCAGCAGTGCCCTGGACGGGAAGCAGTACTTC. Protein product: CASSALDGKQYF.